This T cell receptor (beta chain) was found in a study of T-cell reconstitution after alpha-beta-depleted transplantation in children (dated by TCRdb to the mid-2010s). About the investigation overall: T-cell immune reconstitution after TCRalphabeta/CD19-depleted allogeneic hematopoietic cell transplantation in children was quantitatively tracked in the study by means of TCR repertoire profiling.

Libraries were constructed by PCR. For sequencing, an Illumina HiSeq 2500 was employed. To normalize quantification of the TCRbeta repertoire, the TCR libraries were built with molecular barcoding that relied on unique molecular identifiers. Using fastp trimming at Q25 and MiXCR clonotype assembly, TCRdb reanalyzed the public sequencing data and kept in-frame beta chains. Duplicate CDR3 protein sequences are folded into a single record with the most common DNA and genes. The sample yields hundreds of thousands of distinct CDR3 sequences; about 9.2% were counted once. The top ten hold 5% to 7% of the sample. This clonotype was found many times. Which antigen it targets is not known. Per-nucleotide qualities are absent, and no much larger clonotype sits a single base away. V lost 6 bases and J lost 4 bases; the stretch between them is 15 bases long. The germline V gene gives CDR1 as KGHSH and CDR2 as LQKENI. The CDR3, from cysteine to phenylalanine, totals 14 residues. The kept DNA is CDR3 alone, 42 bases in frame from the first base.

The sequences come from PBMCs from the stem cell graft donor, collected from the stem cell graft. The chain uses TRBV18 and TRBJ2-5; TRBD1 is a weak D gene call, 7 bases matching. This sequence originates from a human donor who donated a stem cell graft to a child with acute lymphoblastic leukemia. The CDR3 loop reads CASSRGTEGETQYF. The nucleotide sequence reads TGTGCCAGCTCCCGCGGGACAGAGGGAGAGACCCAGTACTTC. The entire variable domain, with the stretches around the CDR3 drawn from the reference TRBV18 and TRBJ2-5 proteins, is NAGVMQNPRHLVRRRGQEARLRCSPMKGHSHVYWYRQLPEEGLKFMVYLQKENIIDESGMPKERFSAEFPKEGPSILRIQQVVRGDSAAYFCASSRGTEGETQYFGPGTRLLVL.